The source of this T cell receptor beta chain is a study of lymphopenia after photon versus proton radiotherapy (dated by TCRdb to the late 2010s). Concerning the study at large: The immunological effects of photon versus proton radiation therapy were compared in patients with gastrointestinal tumors who developed high-grade lymphopenia. The roughly 20 patients in the cohort had gastrointestinal tumors, were treated with either photon or proton therapy, and subsequently developed lymphopenia. The study aimed to characterize how the two radiation modalities differ in their impact on the immune system. Broader findings and caveats from the paper: The authors looked at the survival association only in patients who died, and they framed better survival with proton therapy as a possibility rather than a demonstrated result. Across the cohort, a larger post-nadir drop in TCR diversity was inversely correlated with overall survival time among patients who died. After the lymphocyte count nadir, repertoires from photon-treated patients showed oligoclonal expansion, particularly of CD8+ Temra cells, and this expansion drove the decline in diversity. Proton-treated patients stayed relatively stable during treatment, while photon-treated patients lost naive T cells and TCR diversity and gained effector/memory populations.

V is clipped by 5 bases and J by 2 bases, and the sequence between their germline boundaries is 4 bases long. Including cysteine and phenylalanine, the CDR3 has 11 amino acids. The retained sequence is limited to the CDR3, 33 bases, with the frame set at the first base. CDR1 SGHVS and CDR2 FQNEAQ are derived from the germline V gene. In the case of this clone: This clone's antigen is unknown. No base quality information exists; no much larger clone differs at one position.

Library preparation was by the immunoSEQ multiplex PCR assay. T cell repertoires were profiled with deep sequencing of rearranged TCR beta loci together with multiparametric flow cytometry. TCRdb's version of the immuneACCESS table is confined to in-frame rearrangements and falls short of the full clone set. An unresolved V gene accounts for under half of the shortfall where checked; the remainder is of unknown origin. Across this sample there are approximately 4,900 clones, with about 91% seen only once. The top ten clonotypes cover 20% to 30% of the sample. Sample: peripheral blood, taken from a patient treated with photon-based radiotherapy. Recombination joined TRBV7-8 with TRBJ2-7; the D gene is not confidently resolved. The sequence derives from an elderly man with cholangiocarcinoma. The CDR3 region: CASSATYEQYF. In nucleotide form, the sequence is TGTGCCAGCAGCGCCACCTACGAGCAGTACTTC.